This TCR beta chain was identified in a study of cytomegalovirus exposure and HLA in healthy donors. Across the whole study: Out of several hundred genotyped donors, roughly 80% belonged to the Caucasian-associated ancestry cluster.

Turning to this clone: Its antigen is as yet unknown.

J was trimmed by 1 base and V by 0 bases; bases with no gene match: 3. Looked up from germline, CDR1 is LGHNA and CDR2 is YSLEER. The length of the CDR3 is 16 residues. PCR amplification relied on 60 Vbeta primers (plus 13 Jbeta primers). Generated by immunoSEQ multiplex PCR, the TCRdb table keeps only in-frame clones and is missing some. This table has around 150,000 clones, over 70% appearing once. Study-level findings and limits: Some 17,000 TCR beta sequences were associated with HLA alleles at 0.05 false discovery rate in a later analysis. It was in a later analysis that TCR association rates were seen to vary by HLA locus, highest for DRB1 and lowest for HLA-C. Sequencing likely produced, as an artifact, a cluster of highly shared sequence variants.

This clonotype was sampled from a male donor in good health and CMV-seronegative. The chain employs TRBV4-3 and TRBJ2-7; TRBD2 matches at 10 bases. The specimen sequenced was PBMCs. For the CDR3, the DNA is TGCGCCAGCAGCCAAGATGGGACTAGCGCGTCCTACGAGCAGTACTTC. It yields the protein CASSQDGTSASYEQYF.